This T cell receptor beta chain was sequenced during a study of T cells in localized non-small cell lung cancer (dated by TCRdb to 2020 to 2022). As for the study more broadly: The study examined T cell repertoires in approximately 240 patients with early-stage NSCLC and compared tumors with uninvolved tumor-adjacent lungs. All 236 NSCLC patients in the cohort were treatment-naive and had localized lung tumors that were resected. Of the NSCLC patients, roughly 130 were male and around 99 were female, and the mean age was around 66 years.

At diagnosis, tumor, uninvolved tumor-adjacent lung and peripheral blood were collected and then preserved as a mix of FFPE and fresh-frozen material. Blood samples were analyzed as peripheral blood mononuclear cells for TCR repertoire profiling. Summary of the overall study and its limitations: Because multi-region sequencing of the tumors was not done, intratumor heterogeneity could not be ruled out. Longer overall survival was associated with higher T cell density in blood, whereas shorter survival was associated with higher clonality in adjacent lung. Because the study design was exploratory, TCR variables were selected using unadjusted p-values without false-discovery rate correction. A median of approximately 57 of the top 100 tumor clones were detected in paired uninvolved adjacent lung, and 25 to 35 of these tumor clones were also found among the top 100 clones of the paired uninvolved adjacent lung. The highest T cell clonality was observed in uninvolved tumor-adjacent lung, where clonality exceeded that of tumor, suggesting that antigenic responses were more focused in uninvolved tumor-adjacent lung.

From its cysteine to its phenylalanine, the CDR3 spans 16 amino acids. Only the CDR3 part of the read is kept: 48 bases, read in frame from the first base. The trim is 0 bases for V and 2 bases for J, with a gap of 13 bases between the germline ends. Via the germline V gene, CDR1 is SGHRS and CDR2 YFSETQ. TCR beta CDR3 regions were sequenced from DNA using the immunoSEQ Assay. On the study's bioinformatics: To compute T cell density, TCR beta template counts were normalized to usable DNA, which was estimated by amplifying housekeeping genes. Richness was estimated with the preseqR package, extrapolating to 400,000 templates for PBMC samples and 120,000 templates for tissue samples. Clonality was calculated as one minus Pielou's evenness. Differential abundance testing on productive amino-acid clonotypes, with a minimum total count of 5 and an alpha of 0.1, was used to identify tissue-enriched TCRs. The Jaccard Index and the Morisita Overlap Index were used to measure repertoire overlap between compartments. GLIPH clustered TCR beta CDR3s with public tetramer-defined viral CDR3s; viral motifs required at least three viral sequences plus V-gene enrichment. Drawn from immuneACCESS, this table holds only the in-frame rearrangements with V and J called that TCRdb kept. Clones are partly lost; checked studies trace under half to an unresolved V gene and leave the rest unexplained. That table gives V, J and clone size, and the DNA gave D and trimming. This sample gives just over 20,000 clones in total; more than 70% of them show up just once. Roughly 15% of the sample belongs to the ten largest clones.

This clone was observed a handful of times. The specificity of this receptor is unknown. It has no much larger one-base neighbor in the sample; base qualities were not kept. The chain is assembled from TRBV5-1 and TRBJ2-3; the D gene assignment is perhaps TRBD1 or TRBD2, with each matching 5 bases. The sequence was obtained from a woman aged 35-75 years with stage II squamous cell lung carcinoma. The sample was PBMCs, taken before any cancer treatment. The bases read TGCGCCAGCAGCTTGGGTGGACAACGGGACACAGATACGCAGTATTTT. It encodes CASSLGGQRDTDTQYF. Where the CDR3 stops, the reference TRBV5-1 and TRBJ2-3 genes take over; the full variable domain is KAGVTQTPRYLIKTRGQQVTLSCSPISGHRSVSWYQQTPGQGLQFLFEYFSETQRNKGNFPGRFSGRQFSNSRSEMNVSTLELGDSALYLCASSLGGQRDTDTQYFGPGTRLTVL.